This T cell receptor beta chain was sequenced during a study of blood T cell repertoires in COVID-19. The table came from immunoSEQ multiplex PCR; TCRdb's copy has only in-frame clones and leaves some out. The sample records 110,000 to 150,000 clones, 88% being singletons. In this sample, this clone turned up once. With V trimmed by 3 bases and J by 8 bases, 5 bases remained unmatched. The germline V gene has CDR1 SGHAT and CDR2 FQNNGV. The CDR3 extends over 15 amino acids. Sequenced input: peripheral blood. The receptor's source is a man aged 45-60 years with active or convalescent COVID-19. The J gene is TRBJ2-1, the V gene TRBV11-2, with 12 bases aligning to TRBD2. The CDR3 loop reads CASSLLAGGFDEQFF. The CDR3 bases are TGTGCCAGCAGCTTGCTAGCGGGAGGGTTCGATGAGCAGTTCTTC. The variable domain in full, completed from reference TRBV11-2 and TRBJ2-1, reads EAGVAQSPRYKIIEKRQSVAFWCNPISGHATLYWYQQILGQGPKLLIQFQNNGVVDDSQLPKDRFSAERLKGVDSTLKIQPAKLEDSAVYLCASSLLAGGFDEQFFGPGTRLTVL.